Below, 23 T cell receptor beta chains from the same sample are listed, as sequenced in a study of shared clonotypes between healthy human individuals. Assay: immunoSEQ multiplex PCR; the TCRdb copy retains only in-frame clones and omits some. This sample has some 500,000 clones, with roughly 95% found just once. The sequenced material came from naive CD4+ T cells sorted from blood. Documented subset: CD45RA+ positively selected. The origin of the receptors is a woman aged 25 to 39 in good health.

The CDR3 is CASSPSRGRLSDTIYF. The DNA of the CDR3 is TGTGCCAGCTCACCAAGCAGGGGACGACTTTCGGACACCATATATTTT. The chain employs TRBV18 and TRBJ1-3; the D gene is possibly TRBD1 (6 bases). Germline CDR1 KGHSH, CDR2 LQKENI. Trimming cost V 2 bases and J 8 bases, with 19 bases left between them. The CDR3 is 16 residues long.

This chain uses TRBV29-1 with TRBJ2-5; D is possibly TRBD1 or TRBD2 (5 bases each). Deletions cut 8 bases from V and 2 bases from J, with 24 bases between. CDR3 length: 16 residues. Per germline, CDR1 SQVTM and CDR2 ANQGSEA. CDR3 sequence: CSMVYMGESLQETQYF. DNA for the CDR3: TGCAGCATGGTTTACATGGGGGAGAGCCTTCAAGAGACCCAGTACTTC.

This clone was counted once. The rearrangement uses TRBV18 and TRBJ1-2; 7 nucleotides align to TRBD1. This CDR3 has 17 residues. V shed 2 bases, J shed 0 bases, and the junction held 9 bases outside the gene matches. In germline, CDR1 is KGHSH, CDR2 LQKENI. The CDR3 is CASSPFTGEGSNYGYTF. As DNA, the CDR3 is TGTGCCAGCTCACCATTTACAGGGGAGGGATCTAACTATGGCTACACCTTC. Full variable domain (outside the CDR3, taken from reference TRBV18 and TRBJ1-2): NAGVMQNPRHLVRRRGQEARLRCSPMKGHSHVYWYRQLPEEGLKFMVYLQKENIIDESGMPKERFSAEFPKEGPSILRIQQVVRGDSAAYFCASSPFTGEGSNYGYTFGSGTRLTVV.

This chain links TRBV27 with TRBJ2-7; 11 bases fit TRBD2. Germline V lookup: CDR1 MNHEY, CDR2 SMNVEV (reference sequence). V dropped 0 bases and J dropped 3; count of bases not matched to a gene: 1. There are 15 residues in the CDR3. The CDR3 spells CASSLSGTSGYEQYF. In DNA form, the CDR3 reads TGTGCCAGCAGTTTATCGGGGACTAGCGGCTACGAGCAGTACTTC.

The chain links TRBV10-3 to TRBJ2-5, with D unresolved. Trimming stripped 2 bases from V and 5 bases from J, with 9 bases between. This CDR3 is 13 amino acids long. The germline V gene has CDR1 ENHRY and CDR2 SYGVKD. The CDR3 sequence is CAISEPLVETQYF. DNA for the CDR3: TGTGCCATCAGTGAGCCTCTCGTGGAGACCCAGTACTTC.

The chain links TRBV7-9 to TRBJ2-2; 8 bases line up with TRBD1. This CDR3 has 15 residues. J gave up 4 bases and V 3 bases, and 4 bases lay outside the gene matches. CDR1 SEHNR and CDR2 FQNEAQ come from the germline V gene (reference sequence). CDR3 DNA: TGTGCCAGCAGCTTGCAGGGGGCGGGCACCGGGGAGCTGTTTTTT. This sequence encodes CASSLQGAGTGELFF.

Only a few counts were recorded for this clone. The chain uses TRBV6-5 and TRBJ1-1; D might be TRBD1 (5 bases). Germline CDR1 reads MNHEY; CDR2 reads SVGAGI. CDR3 size: 15 residues. Trimming stripped 5 bases from V and 1 base from J, with 14 bases between. CDR3 nucleotide sequence: TGTGCCAGCAGTGCGATTCAGGGAGCGAACACTGAAGCTTTCTTT. It encodes CASSAIQGANTEAFF.

J is TRBJ2-7 and V is TRBV19; 7 nucleotides align to TRBD1. The CDR3 spans 15 residues. The germline V gene encodes CDR1 LNHDA and CDR2 SQIVND (reference sequence). V trimming: 5 bases; J trimming: 0 bases; junction bases outside the gene matches: 7. CDR3 amino acids: CASSPTGKSSYEQYF. Here the CDR3 DNA reads TGTGCCAGTAGTCCGACAGGGAAGAGCTCCTACGAGCAGTACTTC. The whole variable domain, filled in from reference TRBV19 and TRBJ2-7, reads DGGITQSPKYLFRKEGQNVTLSCEQNLNHDAMYWYRQDPGQGLRLIYYSQIVNDFQKGDIAEGYSVSREKKESFPLTVTSAQKNPTAFYLCASSPTGKSSYEQYFGPGTRLTVT.

The genes are TRBV7-8 and TRBJ2-4; either TRBD1 or TRBD2 may fit D (5 bases each). In germline, CDR1 is SGHVS, CDR2 FQNEAQ. The V end was cut by 1 base, the J end by 3 bases, with 16 bases between. The CDR3 contains 17 residues. CDR3 sequence reads: CASSLVKGPLDKNIQYF. In DNA form, the CDR3 reads TGTGCCAGCAGCTTAGTGAAGGGACCCCTAGACAAAAACATTCAGTACTTC.

The chain employs TRBV27 and TRBJ2-1; TRBD2 matches at 10 bases. With V trimmed by 1 base and J by 9 bases, 9 bases remained unmatched. Germline V lookup: CDR1 MNHEY, CDR2 SMNVEV (reference sequence). The CDR3 covers 16 residues. The CDR3 spells CASSLLSGRAYIEQFF. CDR3 nucleotides: TGTGCCAGCAGTTTATTAAGCGGGAGGGCGTATATTGAGCAGTTCTTC.

Comments on this clone: At one boundary the junction diverges from the germline segment, which might be a read error. The rearrangement uses TRBV18 and TRBJ2-3; possible D gene TRBD2, 6 bases. This CDR3 spans 15 amino acids. Germline V gene lookup returns CDR1 KGHSH and CDR2 LQKENI. As DNA, the CDR3 is TGTGCCAGCTCCCCACCGGGAGCTAGCACAGATACGCAGTATTTT. Translated, it gives CASSPPGASTDTQYF.

This sequence joins TRBV4-1 and TRBJ2-7, with D possibly matching TRBD2 (6 bases). Germline loops: CDR1 MGHRA, CDR2 YSYEKL. The CDR3 sequence is 15 residues long. V gave up 1 base and J gave up 5 bases, with 15 bases separating them. The CDR3 here is CASSQGDGGYHEQYF. CDR3 sequence (DNA): TGCGCCAGCAGCCAAGGGGATGGAGGGTACCACGAGCAGTACTTC.

CDR3 nucleotide sequence: TGTGCCAGCAGTGGCCTAGCGGGCTACAATGAGCAGTTCTTC. This translates into CASSGLAGYNEQFF. V gene TRBV6-1 combines with J gene TRBJ2-1, with 8 bases aligning to TRBD2. J was trimmed by 3 bases and V by 4 bases; bases with no gene match: 2. CDR3 length: 14 residues. Germline lookup yields CDR1 MNHNS and CDR2 SASEGT.

The chain has TRBV7-8 and TRBJ2-1; 10 nucleotides agree with TRBD2. With 7 bases clipped from V and 0 bases from J, the junction kept 3 bases outside the gene matches. The CDR3 contains 15 residues. Germline V CDR1 and CDR2: SGHVS, FQNEAQ. The CDR3 DNA reads as TGTGCCAGCATCCCTAGCGGGAGCTCCTACAATGAGCAGTTCTTC. Residues: CASIPSGSSYNEQFF.

The chain recombines TRBV5-1 with TRBJ2-1; no clear D gene. Germline-derived CDR1 and CDR2 are SGHRS and YFSETQ. V dropped 8 bases and J dropped 9 bases, with 21 bases sitting between them. The CDR3 sequence is 14 residues long. This chain's CDR3 is CASRRADQRGEQFF. As DNA, the CDR3 is TGCGCCAGTCGCCGGGCGGACCAAAGAGGTGAGCAGTTCTTC. Complete variable domain (other parts from reference TRBV5-1 and TRBJ2-1): KAGVTQTPRYLIKTRGQQVTLSCSPISGHRSVSWYQQTPGQGLQFLFEYFSETQRNKGNFPGRFSGRQFSNSRSEMNVSTLELGDSALYLCASRRADQRGEQFFGPGTRLTVL.

V is TRBV25-1 and J is TRBJ2-5; possible D gene TRBD2, 6 bases. CDR1 is MGHDK, CDR2 SYGVNS, per germline. This CDR3 contains 13 residues. V gave up 5 bases and J gave up 1 base, with 8 bases separating them. CDR3: CASSYGGQETQYF. The DNA of the CDR3 is TGTGCCAGCAGTTACGGGGGCCAAGAGACCCAGTACTTC.

The chain combines TRBV5-1 with TRBJ2-5, with D perhaps matching TRBD1 (6 bases). The DNA end favors TRBJ2-7, so the J call may be wrong. This CDR3 spans 13 amino acids. Germline V gives CDR1 SGHRS, CDR2 YFSETQ. CDR3 sequence (DNA): TGCGCCAGCAGCTGGCAGGGGTCCTACGAGCAGTACTTC. Protein product: CASSWQGSYEQYF.

The rearrangement uses TRBV14 and TRBJ2-1; 11 nucleotides match TRBD1. This CDR3 has 16 residues. After removal of 2 bases from V and 7 bases from J, the junction contained 7 bases not matched to a gene. Germline CDR1 and CDR2: SGHDN and FVKESK. The CDR3 region is CASSQPGQGALNEQFF. DNA of the CDR3: TGTGCCAGCAGCCAACCCGGACAGGGGGCTTTGAATGAGCAGTTCTTC.

V usage is TRBV6-5 and J usage is TRBJ1-4, with unresolved D. The CDR3 is 15 amino acids. CDR1 and CDR2 (germline): MNHEY, SVGAGI. V lost 5 bases and J lost 5, with 15 bases in between. The CDR3: CASSLLEGGNEKLFF. CDR3 nucleotides: TGTGCCAGCAGTCTCCTCGAGGGCGGGAATGAAAAACTGTTTTTT.

This sequence joins TRBV6-6 and TRBJ2-7; TRBD1 matches at 10 bases. CDR3 length: 15 residues. Germline values: CDR1 MNHNY, CDR2 SVGAGI (reference sequence). Trimming took 6 bases from V and 4 from J; bases not matched to a gene: 9. CDR3 in amino acids: CASRTGTGVEYEQYF. For the CDR3, the DNA is TGTGCCAGCAGAACCGGGACAGGGGTAGAGTACGAGCAGTACTTC.

The chain is built from TRBV5-1 and TRBJ1-2; D remains ambiguous. Trimming left V 4 bases short and J 8 bases short, with 15 bases between. The CDR3 covers 13 residues. Looked up from germline, CDR1 is SGHRS and CDR2 is YFSETQ. For the CDR3, the DNA is TGCGCCAGCAGCGTGACTGGGGTAGGGGGCTACACCTTC. This translates into CASSVTGVGGYTF.

This chain links TRBV5-1 with TRBJ1-1, with D maybe TRBD1 (5 bases). The germline V and J ends were trimmed by 1 base and 1 base, with 8 bases remaining between them. CDR3 length equals 14 residues. Germline CDR1 is SGHRS and CDR2 is YFSETQ. CDR3 in amino acids: CASSLPGTNTEAFF. CDR3 bases: TGCGCCAGCAGCTTGCCGGGGACGAACACTGAAGCTTTCTTT.

In DNA, the CDR3 is TGTGCCAGCAGCGGAGAGCAATTTGGACAGGCGGATTCTGGAAACACCATATATTTT. Amino acid sequence: CASSGEQFGQADSGNTIYF. The V gene is TRBV7-9, the J gene TRBJ1-3; 7 positions agree with TRBD1. The V segment lost 5 bases and the J segment 1 base; nucleotides outside the gene matches: 17. The germline CDR1 and CDR2 sequences are SEHNR and FQNEAQ (reference sequence). The CDR3 has 19 amino acids.